This TCR beta chain was identified in a study of neurological immune-mediated disorders. MiXCR was run by TCRdb on the 5' RACE reads, yielding one entry per CDR3 protein. Altogether tens of thousands of distinct CDR3 sequences are present, 10% to 15% being singletons, with the ten largest covering approximately 12%. The junction had 3 bases not matched to a gene; V was cut back by 2 bases and J by 9 bases. This CDR3 has 14 amino acids. This clonotype was seen at least ten times. This chain connects TRBV12-3 or TRBV12-4 to TRBJ2-1, with 11 bases identical to TRBD2. The TCR comes from an older woman with HTLV-1-associated myelopathy (HAM/TSP). The specimen was PBMCs. In DNA form, the CDR3 reads TGTGCCAGCAGTTTAAGTCTAGCGGGAGGTGAGCAGTTCTTC. Translated: CASSLSLAGGEQFF.